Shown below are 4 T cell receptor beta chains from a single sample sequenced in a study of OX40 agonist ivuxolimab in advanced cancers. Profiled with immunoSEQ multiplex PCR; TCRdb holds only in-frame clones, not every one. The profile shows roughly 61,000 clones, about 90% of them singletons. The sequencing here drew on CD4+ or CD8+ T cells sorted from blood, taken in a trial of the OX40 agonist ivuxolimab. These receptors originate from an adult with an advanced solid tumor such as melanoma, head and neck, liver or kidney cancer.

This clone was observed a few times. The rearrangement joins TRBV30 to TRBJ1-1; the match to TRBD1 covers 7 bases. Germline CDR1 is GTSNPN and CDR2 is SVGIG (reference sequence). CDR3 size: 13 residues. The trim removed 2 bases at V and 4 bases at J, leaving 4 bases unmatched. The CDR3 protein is CAWSTGDGTEAFF. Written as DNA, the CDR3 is TGTGCCTGGAGTACAGGGGATGGCACTGAAGCTTTCTTT.

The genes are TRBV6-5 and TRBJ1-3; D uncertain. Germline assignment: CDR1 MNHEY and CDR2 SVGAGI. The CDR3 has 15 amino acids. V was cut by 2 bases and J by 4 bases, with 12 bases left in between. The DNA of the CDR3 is TGTGCCAGCAGTTACGACGCCGAAATCGGAAACACCATATATTTT. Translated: CASSYDAEIGNTIYF.

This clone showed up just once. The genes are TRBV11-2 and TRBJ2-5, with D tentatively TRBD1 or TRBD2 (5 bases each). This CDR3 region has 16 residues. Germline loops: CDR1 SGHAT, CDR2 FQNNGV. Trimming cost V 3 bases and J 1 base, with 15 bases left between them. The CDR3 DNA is TGTGCCAGCAGCTTTGGACAAACCGGGACCCAAGAGACCCAGTACTTC. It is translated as CASSFGQTGTQETQYF.

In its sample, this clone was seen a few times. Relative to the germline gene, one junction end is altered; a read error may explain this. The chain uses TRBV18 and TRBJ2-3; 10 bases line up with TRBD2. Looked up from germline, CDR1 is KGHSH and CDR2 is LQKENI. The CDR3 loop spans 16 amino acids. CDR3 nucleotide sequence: TGTGCCAGCTCCCCACCGGGACTAGCGAGCACAGATACGCAGTATTTT. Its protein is CASSPPGLASTDTQYF. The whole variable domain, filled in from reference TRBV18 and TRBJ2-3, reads NAGVMQNPRHLVRRRGQEARLRCSPMKGHSHVYWYRQLPEEGLKFMVYLQKENIIDESGMPKERFSAEFPKEGPSILRIQQVVRGDSAAYFCASSPPGLASTDTQYFGPGTRLTVL.